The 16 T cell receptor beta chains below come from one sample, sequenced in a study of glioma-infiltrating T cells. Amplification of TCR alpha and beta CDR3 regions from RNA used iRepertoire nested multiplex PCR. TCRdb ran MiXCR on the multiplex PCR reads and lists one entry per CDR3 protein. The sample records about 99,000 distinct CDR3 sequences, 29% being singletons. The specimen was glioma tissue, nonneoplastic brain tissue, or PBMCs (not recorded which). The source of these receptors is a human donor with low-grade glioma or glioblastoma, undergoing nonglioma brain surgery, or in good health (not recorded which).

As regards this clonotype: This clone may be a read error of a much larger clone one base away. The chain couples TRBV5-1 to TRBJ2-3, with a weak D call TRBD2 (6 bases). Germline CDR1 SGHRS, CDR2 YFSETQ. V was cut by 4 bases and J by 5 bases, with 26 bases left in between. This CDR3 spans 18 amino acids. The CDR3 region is CASSPGDGRRVGKDTQYF. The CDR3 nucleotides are TGCGCCAGCAGCCCGGGGGACGGCCGTCGAGTTGGCAAAGATACGCAGTATTTT. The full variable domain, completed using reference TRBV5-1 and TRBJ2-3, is KAGVTQTPRYLIKTRGQQVTLSCSPISGHRSVSWYQQTPGQGLQFLFEYFSETQRNKGNFPGRFSGRQFSNSRSEMNVSTLELGDSALYLCASSPGDGRRVGKDTQYFGPGTRLTVL.

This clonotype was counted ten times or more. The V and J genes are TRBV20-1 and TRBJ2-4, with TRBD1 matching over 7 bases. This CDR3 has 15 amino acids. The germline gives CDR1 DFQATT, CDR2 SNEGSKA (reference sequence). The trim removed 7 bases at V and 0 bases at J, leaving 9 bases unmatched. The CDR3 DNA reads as TGCAGTGGTAACGACAGGGTCGGAGCCAAAAACATTCAGTACTTC. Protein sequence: CSGNDRVGAKNIQYF.

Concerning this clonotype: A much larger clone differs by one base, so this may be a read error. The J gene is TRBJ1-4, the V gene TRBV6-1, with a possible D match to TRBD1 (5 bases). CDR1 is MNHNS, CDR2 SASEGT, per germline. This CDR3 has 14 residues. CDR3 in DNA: TGTGCCAGCCAACAGGCTGCAACTAATGAAAACCTGTTTTTT. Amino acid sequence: CASQQAATNENLFF.

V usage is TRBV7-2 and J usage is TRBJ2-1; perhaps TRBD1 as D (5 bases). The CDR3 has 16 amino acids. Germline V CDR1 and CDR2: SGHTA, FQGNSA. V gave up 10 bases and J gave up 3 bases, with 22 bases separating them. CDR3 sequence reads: CATCRQLTTCYNEQFF. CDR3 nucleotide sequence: TGTGCCACCTGTAGACAGCTTACGACCTGCTACAATGAGCAGTTCTTC.

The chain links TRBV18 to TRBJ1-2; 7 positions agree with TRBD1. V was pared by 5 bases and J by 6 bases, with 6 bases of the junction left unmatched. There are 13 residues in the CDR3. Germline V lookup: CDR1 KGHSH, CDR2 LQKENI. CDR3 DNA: TGTGCCAGCTCAGAACAGGGGCGTGATGGCTACACCTTC. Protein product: CASSEQGRDGYTF.

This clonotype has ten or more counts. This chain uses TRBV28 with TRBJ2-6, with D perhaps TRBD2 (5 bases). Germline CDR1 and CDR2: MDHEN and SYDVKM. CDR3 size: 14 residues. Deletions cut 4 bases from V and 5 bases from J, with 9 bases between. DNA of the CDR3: TGTGCCAGCAGTTCGGGAAGTTGGGCCAACGTCCTGACTTTC. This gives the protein CASSSGSWANVLTF.

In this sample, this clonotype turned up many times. CDR3 sequence (DNA): TGTGCCAGCAGTTACTCTCGGACAGGGGTTTCACCCCTCCACTTT. Its protein is CASSYSRTGVSPLHF. The V call is TRBV6-6, the J call TRBJ1-6; 9 bases are shared with TRBD1. This CDR3 has 15 amino acids. Germline V gene sequence: CDR1 MNHNY, CDR2 SVGAGI (reference sequence). Losses at the gene ends were 0 bases for V and 9 bases for J; bases not matched to a gene: 3.

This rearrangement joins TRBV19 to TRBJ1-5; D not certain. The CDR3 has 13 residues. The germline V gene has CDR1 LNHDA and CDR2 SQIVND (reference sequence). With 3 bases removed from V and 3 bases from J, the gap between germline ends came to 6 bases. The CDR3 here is CASSMRVNQPQHF. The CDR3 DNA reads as TGTGCCAGTAGTATGCGAGTCAATCAGCCCCAGCATTTT.

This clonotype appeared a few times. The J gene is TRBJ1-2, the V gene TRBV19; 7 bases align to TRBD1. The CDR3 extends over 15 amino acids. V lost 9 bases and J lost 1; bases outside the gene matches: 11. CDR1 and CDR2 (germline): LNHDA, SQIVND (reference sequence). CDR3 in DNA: TGTGCCAGAGTACCCCGACAGGGAGGTAACTATGGCTACACCTTC. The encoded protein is CARVPRQGGNYGYTF.

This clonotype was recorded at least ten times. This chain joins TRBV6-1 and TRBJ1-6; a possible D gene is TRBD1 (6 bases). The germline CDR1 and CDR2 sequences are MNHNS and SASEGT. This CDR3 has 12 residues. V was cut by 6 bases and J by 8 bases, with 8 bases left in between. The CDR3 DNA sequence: TGTGCCAGCAGCCGACAGGATTCACCCCTCCACTTT. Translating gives CASSRQDSPLHF.

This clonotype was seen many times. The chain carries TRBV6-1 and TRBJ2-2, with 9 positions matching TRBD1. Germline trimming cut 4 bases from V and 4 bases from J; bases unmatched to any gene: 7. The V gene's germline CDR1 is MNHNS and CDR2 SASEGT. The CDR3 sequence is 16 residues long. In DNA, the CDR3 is TGTGCCAGCAGTGCGGATCGGACAGGGGTCACCGGGGAGCTGTTTTTT. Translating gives CASSADRTGVTGELFF.

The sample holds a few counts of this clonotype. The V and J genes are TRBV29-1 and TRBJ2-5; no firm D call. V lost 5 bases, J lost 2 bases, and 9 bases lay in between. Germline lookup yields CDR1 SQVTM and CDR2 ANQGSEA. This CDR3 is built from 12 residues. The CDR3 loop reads CSVSIGQETQYF. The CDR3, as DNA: TGCAGCGTTAGTATAGGTCAAGAGACCCAGTACTTC.

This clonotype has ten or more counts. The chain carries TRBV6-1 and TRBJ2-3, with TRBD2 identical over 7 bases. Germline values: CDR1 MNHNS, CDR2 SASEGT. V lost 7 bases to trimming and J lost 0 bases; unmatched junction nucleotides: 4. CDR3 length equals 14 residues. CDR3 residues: CASKDGGSTDTQYF. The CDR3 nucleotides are TGTGCCAGCAAGGACGGGGGGAGCACAGATACGCAGTATTTT.

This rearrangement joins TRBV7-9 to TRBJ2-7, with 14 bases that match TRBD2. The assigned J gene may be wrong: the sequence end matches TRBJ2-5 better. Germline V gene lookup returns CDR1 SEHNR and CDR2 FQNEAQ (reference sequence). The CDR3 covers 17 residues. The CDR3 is CASSMGTSGGLGETQYF. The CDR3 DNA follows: TGTGCCAGCAGCATGGGGACTAGCGGGGGCCTAGGAGAGACCCAGTACTTC.

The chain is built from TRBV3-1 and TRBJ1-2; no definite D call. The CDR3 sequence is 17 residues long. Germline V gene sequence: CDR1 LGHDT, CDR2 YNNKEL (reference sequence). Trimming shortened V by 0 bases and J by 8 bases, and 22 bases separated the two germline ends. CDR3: CASSQDRPGSFGHGYTF. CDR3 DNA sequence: TGTGCCAGCAGCCAAGATCGGCCGGGAAGTTTTGGTCACGGCTACACCTTC. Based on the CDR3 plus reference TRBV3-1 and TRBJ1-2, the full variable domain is DTAVSQTPKYLVTQMGNDKSIKCEQNLGHDTMYWYKQDSKKFLKIMFSYNNKELIINETVPNRFSPKSPDKAHLNLHINSLELGDSAVYFCASSQDRPGSFGHGYTFGSGTRLTVV.

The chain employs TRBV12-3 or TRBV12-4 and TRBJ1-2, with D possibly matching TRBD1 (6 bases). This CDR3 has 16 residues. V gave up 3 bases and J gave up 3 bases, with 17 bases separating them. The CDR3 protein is CASSLYPKQGDYGYTF. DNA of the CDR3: TGTGCCAGCAGTTTGTACCCCAAACAGGGTGACTATGGCTACACCTTC.